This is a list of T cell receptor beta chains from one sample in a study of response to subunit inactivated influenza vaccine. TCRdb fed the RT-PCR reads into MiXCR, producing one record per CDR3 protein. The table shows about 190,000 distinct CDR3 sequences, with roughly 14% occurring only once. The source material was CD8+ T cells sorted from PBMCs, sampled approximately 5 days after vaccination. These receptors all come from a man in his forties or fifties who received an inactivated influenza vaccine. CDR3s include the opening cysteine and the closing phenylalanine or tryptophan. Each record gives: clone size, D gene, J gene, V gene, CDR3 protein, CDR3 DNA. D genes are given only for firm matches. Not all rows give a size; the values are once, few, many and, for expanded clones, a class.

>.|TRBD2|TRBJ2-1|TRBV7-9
CASSPPTSGSYNEQFF
TGTGCCAGCAGCCCCCCGACTAGCGGGAGTTACAATGAGCAGTTCTTC
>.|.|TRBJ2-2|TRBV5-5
CASSGKLGTYTGELFF
TGTGCCAGCAGCGGCAAGCTCGGGACATACACCGGGGAGCTGTTTTTT
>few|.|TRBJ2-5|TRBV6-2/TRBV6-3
CASSQYSAFQETQYF
TGTGCCAGCAGTCAATACTCAGCTTTCCAAGAGACCCAGTACTTC
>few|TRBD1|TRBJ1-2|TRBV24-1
CATSDPTGGGNYGYTF
TGTGCCACCAGTGATCCTACAGGGGGCGGAAACTATGGCTACACCTTC
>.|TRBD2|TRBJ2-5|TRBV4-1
CASSQEGRGGQETQYF
TGCGCCAGCAGCCAAGAGGGACGGGGGGGTCAAGAGACCCAGTACTTC
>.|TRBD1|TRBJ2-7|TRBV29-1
CSVEFRDRGIYEQYF
TGCAGCGTTGAATTCCGTGACAGGGGGATCTACGAGCAGTACTTC
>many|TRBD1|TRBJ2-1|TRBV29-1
CSVEGQGTINEQFF
TGCAGCGTTGAAGGACAGGGGACGATCAATGAGCAGTTCTTC
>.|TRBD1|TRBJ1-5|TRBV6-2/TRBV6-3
CASSSGPGQGSGGQPQHF
TGTGCCAGCAGTTCAGGCCCGGGACAGGGCTCGGGGGGTCAGCCCCAGCATTTT
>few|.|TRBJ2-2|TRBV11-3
CASSLERDMNTGELFF
TGTGCCAGCAGCTTAGAGAGAGACATGAACACCGGGGAGCTGTTTTTT
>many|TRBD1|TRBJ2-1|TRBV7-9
CASSWDRDEQFF
TGTGCCAGCAGCTGGGACAGAGACGAGCAGTTCTTC
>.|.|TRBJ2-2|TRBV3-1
CASSQDPIAEFTGELFF
TGTGCCAGCAGCCAAGATCCGATAGCGGAATTTACCGGGGAGCTGTTTTTT
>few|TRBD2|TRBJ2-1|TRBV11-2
CASSSEGTITYNEQFF
TGTGCCAGCAGCTCAGAAGGGACTATCACCTACAATGAGCAGTTCTTC
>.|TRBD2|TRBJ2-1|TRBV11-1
CASSFTGLRLSRPIEEQFF
TGTGCCAGCAGCTTCACGGGACTACGCTTATCCCGTCCAATCGAGGAGCAGTTCTTC
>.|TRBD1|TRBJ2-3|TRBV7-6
CASSLRGGQGYTDTQYF
TGTGCCAGCAGCCTTAGGGGGGGACAGGGATACACAGATACGCAGTATTTT
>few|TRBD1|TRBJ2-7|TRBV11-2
CASSYRTQGVYEQYF
TGTGCCAGCAGCTATCGTACCCAGGGGGTCTACGAGCAGTACTTC
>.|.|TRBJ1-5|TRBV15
CATSLGTSSNQPQHF
TGTGCCACAAGCTTAGGGACATCCTCAAATCAGCCCCAGCATTTT
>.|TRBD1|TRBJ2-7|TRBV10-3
CAISPPGQRGYEQYF
TGTGCCATCAGTCCCCCGGGACAGAGGGGCTACGAGCAGTACTTC
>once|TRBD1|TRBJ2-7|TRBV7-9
CASSFRQGEAYEQYF
TGTGCCAGCAGCTTTCGACAGGGGGAAGCCTACGAGCAGTACTTC
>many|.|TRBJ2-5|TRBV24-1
CATSDLRETQYF
TGTGCCACCAGTGATTTGCGGGAGACCCAGTACTTC
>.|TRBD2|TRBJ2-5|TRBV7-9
CASSPPGLALETQYF
TGTGCCAGCAGCCCTCCGGGACTAGCCTTGGAGACCCAGTACTTC
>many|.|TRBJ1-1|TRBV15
CATSRDLLGGNTEAFF
TGTGCCACCAGCAGAGATCTCCTGGGGGGGAACACTGAAGCTTTCTTT
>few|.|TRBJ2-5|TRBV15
CATSSAAEGRYQETQYF
TGTGCCACCAGCTCAGCGGCGGAGGGGAGGTACCAAGAGACCCAGTACTTC
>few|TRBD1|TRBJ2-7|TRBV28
CASKPGYRGPSYEQYF
TGTGCCAGCAAACCGGGATACAGGGGCCCCTCTTACGAGCAGTACTTC
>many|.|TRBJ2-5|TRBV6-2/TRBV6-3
CASSRYQETQYF
TGTGCCAGCAGTAGGTACCAAGAGACCCAGTACTTC
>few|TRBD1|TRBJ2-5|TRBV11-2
CASSLRDRTHQETQYF
TGTGCCAGCAGCTTAAGGGACAGAACACACCAAGAGACCCAGTACTTC
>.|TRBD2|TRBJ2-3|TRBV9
CASTTSGNLGTDTQYF
TGTGCCAGCACAACTAGCGGTAATCTAGGCACAGATACGCAGTATTTT
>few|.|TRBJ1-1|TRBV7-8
CASSWGATEAFF
TGTGCCAGCAGCTGGGGGGCCACTGAAGCTTTCTTT
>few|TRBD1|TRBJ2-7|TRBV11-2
CASSFTLTNPGQDEYEQYF
TGTGCCAGCAGCTTTACCCTAACCAACCCGGGACAGGACGAGTACGAGCAGTACTTC
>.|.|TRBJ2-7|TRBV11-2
CASSFIRGGVYEQYF
TGTGCCAGCAGCTTCATTCGGGGCGGGGTCTACGAGCAGTACTTC
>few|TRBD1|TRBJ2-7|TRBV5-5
CASSLAGGLAYEQYF
TGTGCCAGCAGCTTGGCAGGGGGCCTAGCGTACGAGCAGTACTTC
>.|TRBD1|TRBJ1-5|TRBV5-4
CAYSAEGAPDMPQHF
TGTGCCTATTCGGCGGAGGGGGCTCCCGACATGCCCCAGCATTTT
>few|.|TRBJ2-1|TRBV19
CASSYDIASYNEQFF
TGTGCCAGTAGTTACGACATAGCCTCCTACAATGAGCAGTTCTTC
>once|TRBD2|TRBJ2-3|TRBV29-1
CSMGTSGKTQYF
TGCAGCATGGGGACTAGCGGGAAAACGCAGTATTTT
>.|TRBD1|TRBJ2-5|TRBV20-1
CSAESTDRGGGETQYF
TGCAGTGCTGAGTCTACCGACAGGGGGGGAGGAGAGACCCAGTACTTC
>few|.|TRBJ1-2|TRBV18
CASSSTGGYGYTF
TGTGCCAGCTCATCAACAGGTGGCTATGGCTACACCTTC
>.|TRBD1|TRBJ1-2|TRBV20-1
CSAGTGQGVPRGTF
TGCAGTGCGGGTACCGGACAGGGCGTACCACGGGGCACCTTC
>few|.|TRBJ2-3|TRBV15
CATSRVFGGATDTQYF
TGTGCCACCAGCAGAGTCTTTGGGGGGGCAACAGATACGCAGTATTTT
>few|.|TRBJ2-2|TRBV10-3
CAITGGENTGELFF
TGTGCCATCACTGGAGGGGAGAACACCGGGGAGCTGTTTTTT
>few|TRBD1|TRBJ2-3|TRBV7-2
CASSLITGVQDTQYF
TGTGCCAGCAGCTTAATCACAGGGGTTCAAGATACGCAGTATTTT
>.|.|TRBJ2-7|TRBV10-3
CAISGLPPSYEQYF
TGTGCCATCAGCGGACTACCCCCCTCCTACGAGCAGTACTTC
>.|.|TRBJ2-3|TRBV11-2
CASSLPQSPTNTTDTQYF
TGTGCCAGCAGCTTACCCCAGAGTCCGACTAATACCACAGATACGCAGTATTTT
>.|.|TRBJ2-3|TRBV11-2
CASSPSGWGTDTQYF
TGTGCCAGCAGCCCCTCAGGCTGGGGCACAGATACGCAGTATTTT
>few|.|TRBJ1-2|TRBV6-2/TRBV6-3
CASSKNPRDSYGYTF
TGTGCCAGCAGTAAGAACCCCAGGGATAGCTATGGCTACACCTTC
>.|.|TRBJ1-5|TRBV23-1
CASSHPGYDRSNQPQHF
TGCGCCAGCAGTCACCCCGGATATGACAGGAGCAATCAGCCCCAGCATTTT
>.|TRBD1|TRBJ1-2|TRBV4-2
CASSQDDRALPYGYTF
TGTGCCAGCAGCCAAGACGACAGGGCCCTACCTTATGGCTACACCTTC